The entry below gives a single T cell receptor (beta chain) sequence along with its context. The repertoire was sequenced with immunoSEQ multiplex PCR; TCRdb's copy has only in-frame clones and lacks some. The sample shows 45,000 to 65,000 clones, around 87% of them seen only once. The study sampled blood at baseline, cycle 4 day 1, and cycle 7 day 1. The record originates from a study of OX40 agonist ivuxolimab in advanced cancers. Per germline, CDR1 SNHLY and CDR2 FYNNEI. The CDR3 contains 13 residues. Between the trimmed V and J ends, which lost 4 bases and 4 bases, there was a span of 10 bases. This specimen was CD4+ or CD8+ T cells sorted from blood, taken in a trial of the OX40 agonist ivuxolimab. The genes are TRBV2 and TRBJ1-1; D not certain. The sequence came from an adult with an advanced solid tumor such as melanoma, head and neck, liver or kidney cancer. The CDR3 nucleotides are TGTGCCAGCAGTGTATACTCTGGCACTGAAGCTTTCTTT. Translating gives CASSVYSGTEAFF.